What follows are 23 T cell receptor beta chains derived from one specimen sequenced in a study of cytomegalovirus exposure and HLA in healthy donors (dated by TCRdb to the late 2010s). The method was the immunoSEQ multiplex PCR assay. For the multiplex PCR, a mixture combining 60 forward primers for TCR Vbeta segments and 13 reverse primers for TCR Jbeta segments was used. TCRdb limited this immuneACCESS table to in-frame rearrangements with V and J called. A share of clones is missing; checked studies link under half to unresolved V genes, and the rest is unexplained. This sample lists 100,000 to 150,000 clones; over 70% were detected once. Jointly, the top ten make up over 3% of the sample. Sequencing used PBMCs. The source is a woman in her thirties or forties in good health and CMV-seronegative.

The chain recombines TRBV19 with TRBJ1-5; D is undetermined. CDR3 length equals 14 residues. CDR1 LNHDA and CDR2 SQIVND come from the germline V gene (reference sequence). Trimming took off 6 bases at V and 7 bases at J, with 16 bases between the two ends. The CDR3 coding sequence is TGTGCCAGTAGACGACTTCCACCCAACCAGCCCCAGCATTTT. This encodes CASRRLPPNQPQHF. Full variable domain (remainder filled in from reference TRBV19 and TRBJ1-5): DGGITQSPKYLFRKEGQNVTLSCEQNLNHDAMYWYRQDPGQGLRLIYYSQIVNDFQKGDIAEGYSVSREKKESFPLTVTSAQKNPTAFYLCASRRLPPNQPQHFGDGTRLSIL.

V is TRBV11-2 and J is TRBJ2-7; TRBD1 matches at 10 bases. This CDR3 has 16 amino acids. J was trimmed by 6 bases and V by 5 bases; bases with no gene match: 13. CDR1 is SGHAT and CDR2 is FQNNGV in the germline V gene. The CDR3 protein is CASSPPSGTGEFEQYF. In DNA form, the CDR3 reads TGTGCCAGCAGCCCCCCCTCCGGGACAGGGGAATTCGAGCAGTACTTC.

As regards this clone: The junction departs from germline at one end; a sequencing error may be responsible. This rearrangement joins TRBV7-9 to TRBJ2-5; TRBD2 agrees at 10 bases. The CDR3 is 15 residues long. Germline values: CDR1 SEHNR, CDR2 FQNEAQ (reference sequence). The CDR3 nucleotides are TGTTCCAGCAGCTTGAGCAGCGGGGGGGAGGAGACCCAGTACTTC. Protein sequence: CSSSLSSGGEETQYF.

A remark on this clone: A read error may produce the germline difference seen at one junction end. The chain is built from TRBV5-1 and TRBJ1-1; D gene unclear. Germline values: CDR1 SGHRS, CDR2 YFSETQ. CDR3 length: 15 residues. The CDR3 region has the DNA TGCTCCAGCAGCTTGGCCGCCGCGATGAACACTGAAGCTTTCTTT. This gives the protein CSSSLAAAMNTEAFF. Full variable domain (outside the CDR3, taken from reference TRBV5-1 and TRBJ1-1): KAGVTQTPRYLIKTRGQQVTLSCSPISGHRSVSWYQQTPGQGLQFLFEYFSETQRNKGNFPGRFSGRQFSNSRSEMNVSTLELGDSALYLCSSSLAAAMNTEAFFGQGTRLTVV.

V is TRBV4-3 and J is TRBJ1-1, with a weak D call TRBD1 (5 bases). The CDR3 has 16 residues. Germline loops: CDR1 LGHNA, CDR2 YSLEER. The V gene lost 0 bases and the J gene lost 6 bases, with 17 bases spanning the gap. CDR3 protein: CASSQEVGRVGSEAFF. The CDR3 bases are TGCGCCAGCAGCCAAGAAGTGGGCAGGGTGGGGTCTGAAGCTTTCTTT.

The chain couples TRBV5-1 to TRBJ2-5; TRBD2 agrees at 9 bases. This CDR3 contains 16 residues. Germline CDR1 is SGHRS and CDR2 is YFSETQ. The junction had 9 bases not matched to a gene; V was cut back by 1 base and J by 5 bases. This CDR3 is CASSLWGGGAGETQYF. CDR3 sequence (DNA): TGCGCCAGCAGCTTGTGGGGCGGGGGGGCCGGCGAGACCCAGTACTTC.

The chain couples TRBV18 to TRBJ2-7, with 8 positions matching TRBD1. V lost 1 base, J lost 4 bases, and 3 bases stayed unmatched. This CDR3 has 14 amino acids. Germline CDR1 is KGHSH and CDR2 is LQKENI. CDR3 coding DNA: TGTGCCAGCTCACCACGAGACAGGGGTTACGAGCAGTACTTC. Translation: CASSPRDRGYEQYF.

This clone was detected only a few times. The rearrangement uses TRBV10-3 and TRBJ1-2, with a weak D call TRBD1 (6 bases). The V end lost 7 bases, the J end lost 1 base, and 13 bases lay between the germline ends. Germline V CDR1 and CDR2: ENHRY, SYGVKD. This CDR3 region has 14 residues. As DNA, the CDR3 is TGTGCCATCAACCGGGACAACGGTAACTATGGCTACACCTTC. Translated, it gives CAINRDNGNYGYTF.

At least ten counts were recorded for this clone. The rearrangement joins TRBV5-1 to TRBJ2-7; D unclear. Trimming stripped 2 bases from V and 3 bases from J, with 9 bases between. CDR1 and CDR2 (germline): SGHRS, YFSETQ. The CDR3 covers 13 residues. The CDR3 sequence is CASSFGQVYEQYF. In DNA form, the CDR3 reads TGCGCCAGCAGCTTCGGTCAGGTCTACGAGCAGTACTTC. The variable domain in full, completed from reference TRBV5-1 and TRBJ2-7, reads KAGVTQTPRYLIKTRGQQVTLSCSPISGHRSVSWYQQTPGQGLQFLFEYFSETQRNKGNFPGRFSGRQFSNSRSEMNVSTLELGDSALYLCASSFGQVYEQYFGPGTRLTVT.

Only a few counts were recorded for this clone. The CDR3 coding sequence is TGTGCCAGCAGCTATGGGACAGGGGGCCGGCAGCCCCAGCATTTT. It is translated as CASSYGTGGRQPQHF. This sequence joins TRBV5-6 and TRBJ1-5; 12 bases match TRBD1. The CDR3 has 15 residues. V shed 3 bases and J 7 bases; nucleotides not matched to a gene: 5. The germline gives CDR1 SGHDT, CDR2 YYEEEE.

This clone was seen a few times. CDR3 in amino acids: CASSQDPANTGELFF. The CDR3 region has the DNA TGCGCCAGCAGCCAAGATCCAGCGAACACCGGGGAGCTGTTTTTT. This chain connects TRBV4-3 to TRBJ2-2; unclear D gene. Germline V gene lookup returns CDR1 LGHNA and CDR2 YSLEER. The length of the CDR3 is 15 residues. V was trimmed by 0 bases and J by 0 bases, leaving 5 bases between them.

The V gene is TRBV5-1, the J gene TRBJ2-2, with D perhaps TRBD2 (5 bases). V was cut by 4 bases and J by 4 bases, with 14 bases left in between. This CDR3 is built from 15 residues. CDR1 and CDR2 from the germline V gene are SGHRS and YFSETQ. The chain's CDR3 is CASSLSSMGTGELFF. In DNA form, the CDR3 reads TGCGCCAGCAGCCTCTCTAGCATGGGCACCGGGGAGCTGTTTTTT. The full variable domain, in which reference TRBV5-1 and TRBJ2-2 provide the parts outside the CDR3, is KAGVTQTPRYLIKTRGQQVTLSCSPISGHRSVSWYQQTPGQGLQFLFEYFSETQRNKGNFPGRFSGRQFSNSRSEMNVSTLELGDSALYLCASSLSSMGTGELFFGEGSRLTVL.

This clone was observed a few times. This chain uses TRBV27 with TRBJ2-7; TRBD1 might be the D (5 bases). The CDR3 sequence is 13 residues long. The V end lost 4 bases, the J end lost 3 bases, and 10 bases lay between the germline ends. Germline values: CDR1 MNHEY, CDR2 SMNVEV (reference sequence). The CDR3 region is CASSSSDSYEQYF. Here the CDR3 DNA reads TGTGCCAGCAGTTCCTCCGACAGCTACGAGCAGTACTTC.

The chain couples TRBV29-1 to TRBJ2-7; 12 nucleotides agree with TRBD1. The CDR3 runs to 14 residues. The germline V gene encodes CDR1 SQVTM and CDR2 ANQGSEA. V trimming: 4 bases; J trimming: 6 bases; junction bases outside the gene matches: 7. The CDR3: CSVGVGQGAGEQYF. The CDR3 DNA follows: TGCAGCGTTGGGGTGGGACAGGGGGCGGGCGAGCAGTACTTC.

This chain connects TRBV5-1 to TRBJ2-7; TRBD2 matches at 13 bases. Germline CDR1 is SGHRS and CDR2 is YFSETQ. CDR3 length equals 15 residues. V trimming: 3 bases; J trimming: 5 bases; junction bases outside the gene matches: 5. The CDR3, as DNA: TGCGCCAGCAGCTCCGGGACTAGCGGGGACCACGAGCAGTACTTC. Protein sequence: CASSSGTSGDHEQYF.

The chain uses TRBV18 and TRBJ2-5; 9 bases are shared with TRBD1. Germline CDR1 reads KGHSH; CDR2 reads LQKENI. The CDR3 is made up of 14 amino acids. V dropped 3 bases and J dropped 1; count of bases not matched to a gene: 0. The DNA of the CDR3 is TGTGCCAGCTCACCGGACAGGGGCCAAGAGACCCAGTACTTC. Protein product: CASSPDRGQETQYF.

This clone is a singleton in its sample. The gene calls are TRBV7-9 and TRBJ2-3; D call uncertain. This CDR3 spans 12 amino acids. The germline V gene encodes CDR1 SEHNR and CDR2 FQNEAQ (reference sequence). Trimming removed 5 bases at V and 4 bases at J, with 7 bases between. CDR3 residues: CASSPPADTQYF. The CDR3 region has the DNA TGTGCCAGCAGCCCTCCTGCAGATACGCAGTATTTT.

V usage is TRBV7-2 and J usage is TRBJ2-1, with D possibly TRBD2 on 5 matching bases. V shed 5 bases and J shed 6 bases, with 11 bases lying between them. CDR3 length equals 13 residues. Germline V gene sequence: CDR1 SGHTA, CDR2 FQGNSA. For the CDR3, the DNA is TGTGCCAGCAGCCCGAGGAGCGGCAATGAGCAGTTCTTC. This encodes CASSPRSGNEQFF. Together with reference TRBV7-2 and TRBJ2-1, the CDR3 gives the full variable domain: GAGVSQSPSNKVTEKGKDVELRCDPISGHTALYWYRQSLGQGLEFLIYFQGNSAPDKSGLPSDRFSAERTGGSVSTLTIQRTQQEDSAVYLCASSPRSGNEQFFGPGTRLTVL.

The chain recombines TRBV4-1 with TRBJ2-3; D remains unclear. The V gene lost 1 base and the J gene lost 4 bases, with 9 bases spanning the gap. Looked up from germline, CDR1 is MGHRA and CDR2 is YSYEKL. CDR3 length: 14 residues. The CDR3 region has the DNA TGCGCCAGCAGCCAAGTTACGGTGCCAGATACGCAGTATTTT. Residues: CASSQVTVPDTQYF.

CDR3 amino acids: CASSISGPGVRAKNIQYF. CDR3 in DNA: TGTGCCAGTAGTATTTCCGGTCCGGGAGTCCGGGCCAAAAACATTCAGTACTTC. The V call is TRBV19, the J call TRBJ2-4; TRBD2 is a possible D gene (6 bases). V was shortened by 3 bases and J by 1 base, with 19 bases between the two germline ends. Germline CDR1 LNHDA, CDR2 SQIVND (reference sequence). The CDR3 consists of 18 residues.

The CDR3 DNA reads TGCGCCAGCGGCCGGACTAGGGACTACGAGCAGTACTTC. It translates to CASGRTRDYEQYF. The J gene is TRBJ2-7, the V gene TRBV5-1; 7 nucleotides align to TRBD2. The CDR3 runs 13 residues. J gave up 3 bases and V 7 bases, and 7 bases lay outside the gene matches. CDR1 and CDR2 (germline): SGHRS, YFSETQ. Supplemented by reference TRBV5-1 and TRBJ2-7, the full variable domain reads KAGVTQTPRYLIKTRGQQVTLSCSPISGHRSVSWYQQTPGQGLQFLFEYFSETQRNKGNFPGRFSGRQFSNSRSEMNVSTLELGDSALYLCASGRTRDYEQYFGPGTRLTVT.

This clone was counted once. The rearrangement links TRBV6-6 to TRBJ1-1, with D uncertain. The germline V gene has CDR1 MNHNY and CDR2 SVGAGI (reference sequence). The ends were cut back, 6 bases at V and 1 base at J, with 12 bases in the middle. The CDR3 is 14 amino acids. The CDR3 region has the DNA TGTGCCAGCAGCCGTGGCGCGGGGAACACTGAAGCTTTCTTT. Translation: CASSRGAGNTEAFF.

V and J are TRBV4-3 and TRBJ1-5; 8 positions agree with TRBD1. The germline gives CDR1 LGHNA, CDR2 YSLEER. The CDR3 length is 16 residues. With 4 bases clipped from V and 0 bases from J, the junction kept 5 bases outside the gene matches. CDR3 bases: TGCGCCAGCAGCCCCGGGACAGGTTATAGCAATCAGCCCCAGCATTTT. Translation gives CASSPGTGYSNQPQHF.